A selection of T cell receptor beta chains follows, all from one sample in a study of response to subunit inactivated influenza vaccine. A single record per CDR3 protein comes from TCRdb applying MiXCR to the RT-PCR reads. The sample contains approximately 490,000 distinct CDR3 sequences, roughly 7.9% of which appear only once. This material consisted of PBMCs from blood, taken roughly 24 months after vaccination. These receptors came from a man aged 45-69 years who received an inactivated influenza vaccine. Each CDR3 is given with its conserved first and last residue. Size values are once, few and many counts, or a class for expanded clones, and some rows have none.

j_gene	v_gene	abundance	CDR3aa
TRBJ2-1	TRBV20-1	NA	CSARSNRGNNEQFF
TRBJ1-2	TRBV12-3/TRBV12-4	few	CASSLGAGSACTF
TRBJ2-7	TRBV7-2	few	CASRQASGQTYEQYF
TRBJ2-5	TRBV29-1	few	CSVPGVPAQETQYF
TRBJ2-7	TRBV27	NA	CASSPQQGSYEQYF
TRBJ1-1	TRBV12-3/TRBV12-4	many	CASSFGGQDTEAFF
TRBJ2-7	TRBV3-1	many	CASSQNGGRNEQYF
TRBJ2-3	TRBV28	many	CASRSSGSGTDTQYF
TRBJ2-1	TRBV28	many	CASSSPGQGTGEQFF
TRBJ2-1	TRBV27	few	CASSFAGNNEQFF
TRBJ2-5	TRBV28	few	CASSSPRTGLYQETQYF
TRBJ2-1	TRBV6-5	few	CASSYRRVGSNEQFF